This is a list of T cell receptor beta chains from one sample in a study of blood T cell repertoires in COVID-19. This table comes from immunoSEQ multiplex PCR, and its TCRdb copy is limited to in-frame clones, with some not included. The sample yields 100,000 or so clones, almost 95% seen once. The source material was peripheral blood. The receptors stem from a woman aged 60 to 75 with active COVID-19. Each CDR3 is given with its conserved first and last residue. A D gene is named only where the DNA matches it firmly. A clone size is listed for some rows: how often the clone was seen (once, few, many), or a class if it is expanded.

V,D,J,size,CDR3,DNA
TRBV7-2,TRBD2,TRBJ2-2,once,CASSLGGLAANTGELFF,TGTGCCAGCAGCTTAGGGGGACTAGCGGCGAACACCGGGGAGCTGTTTTTT
TRBV27,NA,TRBJ2-7,NA,CASSSRQASYEQYF,TGTGCCAGCAGTTCCCGACAGGCCTCCTACGAGCAGTACTTC
TRBV6-2/TRBV6-3,NA,TRBJ1-5,NA,CASSYTSNSNQPQHF,TGTGCCAGCAGTTACACCAGTAATAGCAATCAGCCCCAGCATTTT
TRBV27,NA,TRBJ1-3,NA,CASSPRAPPRGTIYF,TGTGCCAGCAGTCCCCGGGCACCTCCCCGGGGCACCATATATTTT
TRBV10-1,TRBD2,TRBJ2-3,NA,CASSDGGSSGDTQYF,TGCGCCAGCAGTGACGGCGGGAGCTCGGGAGATACGCAGTATTTT
TRBV19,TRBD1,TRBJ2-6,NA,CASSTPGQGAWLTGANVLTF,TGTGCCAGTAGTACTCCGGGACAGGGGGCCTGGTTAACTGGGGCCAACGTCCTGACTTTC
TRBV7-2,TRBD2,TRBJ2-1,NA,CASSDELTSGGTNEQFF,TGTGCCAGCAGCGACGAATTGACTAGCGGGGGAACCAATGAGCAGTTCTTC
TRBV5-1,NA,TRBJ1-1,NA,CASSPGGGQSTEAFF,TGCGCCAGCAGCCCCGGCGGGGGGCAGAGCACTGAAGCTTTCTTT
TRBV20-1,TRBD1,TRBJ2-1,once,CSAYGQGQFF,TGCAGTGCCTACGGACAGGGACAGTTCTTC
TRBV4-3,NA,TRBJ1-4,NA,CASSQARTALGRFNEKLFF,TGCGCCAGCAGCCAAGCACGAACCGCGCTTGGGCGCTTTAATGAAAAACTGTTTTTT
TRBV18,TRBD2,TRBJ2-7,once,CASSSLAGDDEQYF,TGTGCCAGCTCGTCGCTAGCGGGGGACGACGAGCAGTACTTC
TRBV12-3/TRBV12-4,TRBD1,TRBJ1-1,NA,CASSPDRGTEAFF,TGTGCCAGCAGCCCGGACAGGGGCACTGAAGCTTTCTTT
TRBV24-1,TRBD1,TRBJ2-2,NA,CATSDAGTGVTGELFF,TGTGCCACCAGTGATGCCGGGACAGGGGTTACCGGGGAGCTGTTTTTT
TRBV10-3,TRBD1,TRBJ2-5,NA,CAIRGQAGETQYF,TGTGCCATCAGGGGACAGGCCGGGGAGACCCAGTACTTC
TRBV28,TRBD1,TRBJ1-1,NA,CASSSTGGSGNTEAFF,TGTGCCAGCAGTTCTACAGGGGGCTCGGGGAACACTGAAGCTTTCTTT
TRBV3-1/TRBV3-2,TRBD2,TRBJ2-1,NA,CATLPGGGASYNEQFF,TGTGCCACCCTCCCTGGCGGGGGGGCTTCCTACAATGAGCAGTTCTTC
TRBV9,NA,TRBJ2-2,once,CASSVEASGGGGELFF,TGTGCCAGCAGCGTAGAGGCTAGCGGAGGGGGCGGGGAGCTGTTTTTT
TRBV7-8,NA,TRBJ1-1,NA,CASSAQGRTEAFF,TGTGCCAGCAGCGCGCAGGGGAGAACTGAAGCTTTCTTT
TRBV13,NA,TRBJ1-4,NA,CASSLVVATNEKLFF,TGTGCCAGCAGCTTAGTCGTAGCAACTAATGAAAAACTGTTTTTT
TRBV27,TRBD2,TRBJ2-1,NA,CASSLRTSRNEQFF,TGTGCCAGCAGTTTACGGACTAGCCGCAATGAGCAGTTCTTC
TRBV30,NA,TRBJ1-2,NA,CAWSNRGGGYTF,TGTGCCTGGAGTAATAGGGGTGGCGGCTACACCTTC
TRBV29-1,TRBD2,TRBJ2-1,NA,CSVEDLTSGESYNEQFF,TGCAGCGTTGAAGATCTAACTAGCGGGGAATCCTACAATGAGCAGTTCTTC
TRBV12-3/TRBV12-4,TRBD1,TRBJ1-1,NA,CASKQQGGTEAFF,TGTGCCAGCAAGCAACAGGGGGGGACTGAAGCTTTCTTT
TRBV28,NA,TRBJ2-4,NA,CASSRGGEAKNIQYF,TGTGCCAGCTCGAGGGGGGGCGAGGCCAAAAACATTCAGTACTTC
TRBV4-2,TRBD1,TRBJ1-1,NA,CASSQELGQTGTEAFF,TGTGCCAGCAGCCAAGAGCTGGGACAGACGGGCACTGAAGCTTTCTTT
TRBV19,NA,TRBJ2-7,NA,CASSIQISYEQYF,TGTGCCAGTAGTATCCAGATCTCCTACGAGCAGTACTTC
TRBV11-2,NA,TRBJ2-7,NA,CASSRAQGYEQYF,TGTGCCAGCAGCCGTGCACAGGGCTACGAGCAGTACTTC
TRBV4-1,NA,TRBJ2-2,NA,CASSQGAGGELFF,TGCGCCAGCAGCCAAGGCGCAGGCGGGGAGCTGTTTTTT
TRBV6-5,TRBD1,TRBJ1-4,NA,CASSYGTATNEKLFF,TGTGCCAGCAGTTACGGGACAGCAACTAATGAAAAACTGTTTTTT
TRBV20-1,TRBD1,TRBJ1-5,NA,CSASAGGGNQPQHF,TGCAGTGCTAGTGCAGGGGGAGGCAATCAGCCCCAGCATTTT
TRBV28,TRBD1,TRBJ2-5,few,CASRDRGQETQYF,TGTGCCAGTAGGGACAGGGGGCAGGAGACCCAGTACTTC
TRBV2,TRBD1,TRBJ2-3,NA,CASSGGQVRTDTQYF,TGTGCCAGCAGCGGAGGACAGGTCCGCACAGATACGCAGTATTTT
TRBV14,TRBD2,TRBJ2-1,NA,CASSEIAGAIYNEQFF,TGTGCCAGCAGCGAAATAGCGGGAGCAATCTACAATGAGCAGTTCTTC
TRBV6-1,NA,TRBJ2-3,NA,CASSEATWLDTDTQYF,TGTGCCAGCAGTGAAGCTACATGGCTAGACACAGATACGCAGTATTTT
TRBV4-2,NA,TRBJ1-1,NA,CASSLDRRNTEAFF,TGTGCCAGCAGCCTTGACAGGCGCAACACTGAAGCTTTCTTT